This T cell receptor beta chain was found in a study of blood T cell repertoires in COVID-19. Overall study context: Collection of acute and convalescent COVID-19 samples took place in the United States, Italy and Spain. Sources were T cells, B-cell-depleted T cells, or PBMCs; the material itself was cDNA or gDNA.

Clones were read by immunoSEQ multiplex PCR, and TCRdb kept only the in-frame ones, dropping some. The sample lists fewer than 250,000 clones, roughly nine tenths occurring once. Germline V gene sequence: CDR1 MNHEY, CDR2 SMNVEV (reference sequence). Trimming took 2 bases from V and 9 from J; bases not matched to a gene: 5. The CDR3 loop spans 14 amino acids. V gene TRBV27 combines with J gene TRBJ2-1, with 9 bases aligning to TRBD2. The sequence was collected from a man aged 25-40 years with acute or convalescent COVID-19. Specimen: peripheral blood. CDR3 bases: TGTGCCAGCAGTTTAGCGGGAGGGGGTGGTGAGCAGTTCTTC. Its translation: CASSLAGGGGEQFF.